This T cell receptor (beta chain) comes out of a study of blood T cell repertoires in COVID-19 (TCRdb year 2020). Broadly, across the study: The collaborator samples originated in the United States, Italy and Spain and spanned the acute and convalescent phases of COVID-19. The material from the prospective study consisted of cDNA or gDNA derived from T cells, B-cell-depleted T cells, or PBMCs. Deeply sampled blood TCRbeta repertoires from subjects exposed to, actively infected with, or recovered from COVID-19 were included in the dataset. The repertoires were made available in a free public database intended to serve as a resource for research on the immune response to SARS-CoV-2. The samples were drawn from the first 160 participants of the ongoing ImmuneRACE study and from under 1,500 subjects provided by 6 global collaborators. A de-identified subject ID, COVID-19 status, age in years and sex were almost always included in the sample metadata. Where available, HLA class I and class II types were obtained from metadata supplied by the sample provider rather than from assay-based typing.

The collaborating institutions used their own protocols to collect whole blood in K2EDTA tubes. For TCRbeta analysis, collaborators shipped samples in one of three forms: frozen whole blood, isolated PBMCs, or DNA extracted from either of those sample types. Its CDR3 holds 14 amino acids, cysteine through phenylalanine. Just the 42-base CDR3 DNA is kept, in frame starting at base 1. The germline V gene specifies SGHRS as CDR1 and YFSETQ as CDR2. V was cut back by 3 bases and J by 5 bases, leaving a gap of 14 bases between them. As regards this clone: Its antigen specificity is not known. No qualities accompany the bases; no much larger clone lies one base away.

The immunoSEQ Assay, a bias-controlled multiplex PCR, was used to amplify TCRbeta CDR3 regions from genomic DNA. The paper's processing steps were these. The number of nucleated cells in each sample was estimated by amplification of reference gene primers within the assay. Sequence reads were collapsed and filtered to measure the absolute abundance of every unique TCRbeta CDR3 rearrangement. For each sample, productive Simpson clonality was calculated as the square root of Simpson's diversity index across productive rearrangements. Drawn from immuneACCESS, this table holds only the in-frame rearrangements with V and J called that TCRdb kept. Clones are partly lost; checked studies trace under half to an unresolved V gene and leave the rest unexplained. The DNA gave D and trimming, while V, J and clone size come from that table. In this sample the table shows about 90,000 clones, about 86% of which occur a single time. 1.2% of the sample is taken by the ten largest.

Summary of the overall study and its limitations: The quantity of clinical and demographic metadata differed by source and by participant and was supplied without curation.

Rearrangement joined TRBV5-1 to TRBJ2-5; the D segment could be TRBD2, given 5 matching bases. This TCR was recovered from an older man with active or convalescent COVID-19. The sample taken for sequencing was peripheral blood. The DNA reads TGCGCCAGCAGCTCGGGGATTTCTGGGGAGACCCAGTACTTC. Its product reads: CASSSGISGETQYF.